The 18 T cell receptor beta chains below were found in one sample sequenced in a study of cytomegalovirus exposure and HLA in healthy donors. Sequencing used immunoSEQ multiplex PCR; TCRdb keeps in-frame clones, though not all of them. The sample shows about 330,000 clones, roughly 87% of them seen only once. Sequencing used PBMCs. All receptors derive from a woman younger than 45 in good health and CMV-seropositive.

The V call is TRBV27, the J call TRBJ1-1; no clear D. The CDR3 extends over 14 amino acids. Germline assignment: CDR1 MNHEY and CDR2 SMNVEV (reference sequence). Trimming cost V 0 bases and J 5 bases, with 10 bases left between them. CDR3: CASSLSGRATEAFF. DNA of the CDR3: TGTGCCAGCAGTTTATCCGGCCGGGCAACTGAAGCTTTCTTT.

The chain recombines TRBV4-2 with TRBJ2-2, with D perhaps TRBD1 (6 bases). CDR1 and CDR2 (germline): LGHNA, YNFKEQ. The CDR3 loop spans 16 amino acids. Between the trimmed V and J ends, which lost 0 bases and 6 bases, there was a span of 14 bases. The CDR3 region is CASSQEAGAYAGELFF. The CDR3 DNA follows: TGTGCCAGCAGCCAAGAGGCAGGGGCCTACGCCGGGGAGCTGTTTTTT.

The chain recombines TRBV9 with TRBJ1-6, with D unresolved. The CDR3 contains 16 residues. CDR1 is SGDLS and CDR2 is YYNGEE in the germline V gene. V was clipped by 0 bases and J by 3 bases, with 10 bases between them. In nucleotides, the CDR3 is TGTGCCAGCAGCGTAGTTGTAGCCCGCTATAATTCACCCCTCCACTTT. The encoded protein is CASSVVVARYNSPLHF.

The sample holds a few counts of this clone. This chain connects TRBV2 to TRBJ2-1; the D is unclear. The germline V gene has CDR1 SNHLY and CDR2 FYNNEI. Trimming took off 10 bases at V and 0 bases at J, with 13 bases between the two ends. The CDR3 length is 14 residues. Written as DNA, the CDR3 is TGTGCCACCCGGTCCCTGAGCTCCTACAATGAGCAGTTCTTC. It encodes CATRSLSSYNEQFF.

This clone has more than one count but fewer than ten. The rearrangement joins TRBV30 to TRBJ1-2, with D uncertain. The V end was cut by 7 bases, the J end by 0 bases, with 15 bases between. Germline lookup yields CDR1 GTSNPN and CDR2 SVGIG (reference sequence). This CDR3 contains 14 residues. DNA of the CDR3: TGTGCCTCCCCTAGGACCGGTGCTAACTATGGCTACACCTTC. Protein product: CASPRTGANYGYTF.

CDR3 sequence reads: CASSRGGRAYGYTF. As DNA, the CDR3 is TGTGCCAGCTCCAGGGGAGGTAGAGCCTATGGCTACACCTTC. The chain uses TRBV6-5 and TRBJ1-2; tentative D call: TRBD1 (6 bases). Trimming removed 8 bases from V and 4 bases from J, with 17 bases in between. Germline CDR1 MNHEY, CDR2 SVGAGI. This CDR3 is built from 14 residues.

The CDR3 protein is CASSYSRGNYEQYF. The CDR3 region has the DNA TGTGCCAGCAGTTACTCGAGAGGGAACTACGAGCAGTACTTC. The chain recombines TRBV6-5 with TRBJ2-7; a possible D gene is TRBD2 (5 bases). The CDR3 contains 14 residues. Germline CDR1 and CDR2: MNHEY and SVGAGI. Trimming left V 0 bases short and J 3 bases short, with 9 bases between.

The chain has TRBV7-2 and TRBJ1-1; D gene ambiguous. Per germline, CDR1 SGHTA and CDR2 FQGNSA. V lost 5 bases to trimming and J lost 4 bases, with 11 bases between them. This CDR3 region has 13 residues. CDR3 protein: CASSPQAGTEAFF. The CDR3 DNA reads TGTGCCAGCAGCCCCCAGGCGGGCACTGAAGCTTTCTTT.

The gene calls are TRBV30 and TRBJ2-3; no clear D gene. The CDR3 length is 14 residues. The V end lost 4 bases, the J end lost 7 bases, and 18 bases lay between the germline ends. Germline CDR1 GTSNPN, CDR2 SVGIG (reference sequence). CDR3: CAWIGGSNVNTQYF. CDR3 bases: TGTGCCTGGATCGGTGGGTCAAACGTTAATACGCAGTATTTT.

V gene TRBV28 combines with J gene TRBJ2-5; D remains ambiguous. Trimming left V 4 bases short and J 5 bases short, with 17 bases between. In germline, CDR1 is MDHEN, CDR2 SYDVKM. The length of the CDR3 is 15 residues. Written as DNA, the CDR3 is TGTGCCAGCAGTTCTCCCGGGTCGGCGCTGGAGACCCAGTACTTC. Translating gives CASSSPGSALETQYF.

As to this clone: The same CDR3 also results from other DNA sequences found in this sample. The rearrangement uses TRBV5-1 and TRBJ1-5, with D perhaps TRBD1 (5 bases). Germline CDR1 is SGHRS and CDR2 is YFSETQ. The germline V and J ends were trimmed by 0 bases and 0 bases, with 7 bases remaining between them. This CDR3 region has 15 residues. The CDR3 loop is CASSLGDSSNQPQHF. The CDR3 DNA follows: TGCGCCAGCAGCTTGGGCGACAGTAGCAATCAGCCCCAGCATTTT.

The J gene is TRBJ2-1, the V gene TRBV11-2; tentatively, D is TRBD1 (5 bases). CDR1 is SGHAT, CDR2 FQNNGV, per germline. V gave up 1 base and J gave up 3 bases, with 7 bases separating them. The CDR3 is 14 amino acids. CDR3 loop: CASSLGGGYNEQFF. The CDR3, as DNA: TGTGCCAGCAGCTTAGGGGGCGGCTACAATGAGCAGTTCTTC.

The CDR3 sequence is CASSSAGQGASWNQPQHF. The CDR3 DNA reads TGTGCCAGCAGCAGCGCGGGGCAGGGGGCTAGTTGGAATCAGCCCCAGCATTTT. The chain couples TRBV5-6 to TRBJ1-5; 8 nucleotides align to TRBD1. CDR3 length: 18 amino acids. Trimming took 4 bases from V and 4 from J; bases not matched to a gene: 16. Per germline, CDR1 SGHDT and CDR2 YYEEEE. Based on the CDR3 plus reference TRBV5-6 and TRBJ1-5, the full variable domain is DAGVTQSPTHLIKTRGQQVTLRCSPKSGHDTVSWYQQALGQGPQFIFQYYEEEERQRGNFPDRFSGHQFPNYSSELNVNALLLGDSALYLCASSSAGQGASWNQPQHFGDGTRLSIL.

The table lists this clone with a count of one. The chain has TRBV2 and TRBJ1-1; maybe TRBD1 (6 bases). The V gene lost 4 bases and the J gene lost 6 bases, with 12 bases spanning the gap. Germline lookup yields CDR1 SNHLY and CDR2 FYNNEI. The CDR3 totals 13 residues. The CDR3, as DNA: TGTGCCAGCAGTGCCAGGGGTTCGGCTGAAGCTTTCTTT. This codes for CASSARGSAEAFF.

This chain links TRBV30 with TRBJ1-1; D is ambiguous. CDR1 and CDR2 (germline): GTSNPN, SVGIG (reference sequence). This CDR3 has 13 residues. Deletions cut 0 bases from V and 4 bases from J, with 9 bases between. The CDR3 region is CAWSVNRVTEAFF. DNA of the CDR3: TGTGCCTGGAGTGTCAATAGGGTCACTGAAGCTTTCTTT.

The rearrangement links TRBV5-4 to TRBJ1-2; 8 bases align to TRBD1. The trim removed 3 bases at V and 8 bases at J, leaving 15 bases unmatched. The CDR3 sequence is 16 residues long. The germline CDR1 and CDR2 sequences are SGHNT and YYREEE (reference sequence). The DNA of the CDR3 is TGTGCCAGCAGCTCGCAGGGGGCGCGGGAGGTCCAGGGCTACACCTTC. This sequence encodes CASSSQGAREVQGYTF.

The V and J genes are TRBV9 and TRBJ2-1, with no clear D. Trimming removed 0 bases at V and 6 bases at J, with 4 bases between. In germline, CDR1 is SGDLS, CDR2 YYNGEE. This CDR3 has 12 residues. The CDR3 coding sequence is TGTGCCAGCAGCGTAGCCCCCAATGAGCAGTTCTTC. Translated: CASSVAPNEQFF.

The chain recombines TRBV27 with TRBJ2-7; 12 bases map to TRBD2. Germline assignment: CDR1 MNHEY and CDR2 SMNVEV (reference sequence). The CDR3 covers 15 residues. Trimming removed 4 bases from V and 7 bases from J; junction bases left unmatched: 8. The chain's CDR3 is CASSSLAGGRHEQYF. CDR3 DNA sequence: TGTGCCAGCAGTTCCCTAGCGGGAGGGCGACATGAGCAGTACTTC.